This section outlines one TCR beta chain sequence together with its context. The antigen remains unidentified. Preparing the TCRbeta library involved the use of unique molecular identifiers. From the PCR reads, TCRdb called clonotypes with MiXCR, one entry per CDR3 protein. In the table there are fewer than 750,000 distinct CDR3 sequences, roughly 27% of which are singletons. This entry is derived from a study of T-cell reconstitution after alpha-beta-depleted transplantation in children. Study results and limitations: Diversity of TCRbeta at day 60 was high in some patients, arising from surviving recipient T cells and thymic progenitors.

V shed 4 bases and J shed 4 bases, with 8 bases lying between them. CDR1 and CDR2 from the germline V gene are SGHNT and YYREEE (reference sequence). This CDR3 has 13 amino acids. Sequencing used PBMCs, obtained before TCRalphabeta/CD19-depleted stem cell transplant. The chain employs TRBV5-4 and TRBJ2-2, with unresolved D. This TCR was sampled from a boy under three years old with Wiskott-Aldrich syndrome, due to receive a stem cell transplant. The CDR3 is CASSGILTGELFF. CDR3 DNA: TGTGCCAGCAGCGGGATACTCACCGGGGAGCTGTTTTTT. Drawing the rest from reference TRBV5-4 and TRBJ2-2, the complete variable domain is ETGVTQSPTHLIKTRGQQVTLRCSSQSGHNTVSWYQQALGQGPQFIFQYYREEENGRGNFPPRFSGLQFPNYSSELNVNALELDDSALYLCASSGILTGELFFGEGSRLTVL.